This T cell receptor beta chain was sequenced for a study of T-cell memory formation after mild COVID-19. As for the study in general: Across donors, TCR clusters were largely donor specific.

This clonotype was recorded a few times. Its antigen is not known. The study's findings and limits: Second-wave clones peaking on day 37 lacked confirmed SARS-CoV-2 specificity.

TCR alpha and TCR beta cDNA libraries carrying sample barcodes and UMIs came from 5'RACE with constant-segment primers. TCRdb re-called the 5' RACE reads through MiXCR, storing one row per CDR3 protein. The repertoire holds under 400,000 distinct CDR3 sequences, with around 27% as singletons. This CDR3 is 16 amino acids long. After removal of 4 bases from V and 6 bases from J, the junction contained 10 bases not matched to a gene. Germline V gene data show CDR1 as MGHRA and CDR2 as YSYEKL. The specimen sequenced was PBMCs or a T cell subset sorted from them (not recorded which). This receptor was obtained from an adult woman who had mild COVID-19 (a few samples of this study predate the infection). Cell type and time point are not known. V is TRBV4-1 and J is TRBJ1-5; 9 bases are a match to TRBD1. This CDR3 is CASSPFTGGRGQPQHF. CDR3 nucleotide sequence: TGCGCCAGCAGCCCTTTTACAGGGGGCAGGGGTCAGCCCCAGCATTTT.